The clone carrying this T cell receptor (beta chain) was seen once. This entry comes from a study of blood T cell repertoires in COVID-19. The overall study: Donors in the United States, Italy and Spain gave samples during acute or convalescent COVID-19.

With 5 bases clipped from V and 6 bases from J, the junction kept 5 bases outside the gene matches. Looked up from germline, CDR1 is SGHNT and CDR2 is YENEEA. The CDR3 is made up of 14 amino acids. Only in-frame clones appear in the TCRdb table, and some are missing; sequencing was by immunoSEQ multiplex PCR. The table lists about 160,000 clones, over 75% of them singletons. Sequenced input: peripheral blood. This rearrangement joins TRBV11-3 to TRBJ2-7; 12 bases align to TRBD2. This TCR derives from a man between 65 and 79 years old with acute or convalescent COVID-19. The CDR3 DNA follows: TGTGCCAGCAGCCCCGGACTAGCGGGGCTCGAGCAGTACTTC. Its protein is CASSPGLAGLEQYF.